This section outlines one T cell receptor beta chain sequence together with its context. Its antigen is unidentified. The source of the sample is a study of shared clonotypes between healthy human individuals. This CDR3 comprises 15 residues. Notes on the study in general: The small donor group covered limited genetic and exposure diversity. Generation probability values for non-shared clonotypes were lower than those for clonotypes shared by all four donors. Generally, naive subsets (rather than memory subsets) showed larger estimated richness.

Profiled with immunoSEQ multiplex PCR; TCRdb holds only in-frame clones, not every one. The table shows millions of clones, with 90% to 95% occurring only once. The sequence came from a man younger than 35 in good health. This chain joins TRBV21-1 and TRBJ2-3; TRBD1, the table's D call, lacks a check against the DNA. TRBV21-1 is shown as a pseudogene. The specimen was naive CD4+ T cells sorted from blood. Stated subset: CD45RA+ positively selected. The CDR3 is CASSKRGQGTDTQYF. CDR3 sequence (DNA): TGTGCCAGCAGCAAAAGGGGACAGGGGACAGATACGCAGTATTTT.